This T cell receptor beta chain was recorded in a study of long-term antiretroviral therapy in people with HIV. Study-wide results and caveats: Upon ART, diversity increased but remained lower than transplant donor controls.

The V gene's germline CDR1 is SNHLY and CDR2 FYNNEI. Deletions cut 4 bases from V and 0 bases from J, with 10 bases between. The CDR3 runs to 15 residues. Comments on this clone: Its antigen is unidentified.

Researchers report immunoSEQ v3.0 was run at survey level. Generated by immunoSEQ multiplex PCR, the TCRdb table keeps only in-frame clones and is missing some. Of around 15,000 clones listed, around 84% are singletons. Every HIV-positive participant received treatment in the United States. The sequences come from unsorted PBMCs, collected 0.1 years after starting antiretroviral therapy. This chain links TRBV2 with TRBJ2-1; D possibly corresponds to TRBD2 (5 bases). This clonotype was obtained from a man aged 18-30 years with HIV. CDR3 loop: CASSVGLLSYNEQFF. The CDR3 DNA follows: TGTGCCAGCAGTGTCGGACTTCTCTCCTACAATGAGCAGTTCTTC.